The present T cell receptor (beta chain) was sequenced within a study of shared clonotypes between healthy human individuals. Repertoires were generated with immunoSEQ multiplex PCR, while TCRdb's copy carries only in-frame clones and drops some. This sample carries about 1,800,000 clones, around 96% of them seen once, and the ten largest clones take roughly 1.2%. Selected positively for CCR7 and CD45RO-negative, naive CD8 cells excluded terminally differentiated effector memory CD45RA+ cells. Looked up from germline, CDR1 is SGHTA and CDR2 is FQGNSA. The CDR3 spans 18 residues. V was clipped by 6 bases and J by 4 bases; unmatched bases: 18.

The sample was naive CD8+ T cells sorted from blood. The genes are TRBV7-2 and TRBJ2-7, with 10 bases aligning to TRBD1. The TCR sequence derives from a man between 18 and 29 years old in good health. The DNA for the CDR3 is TGTGCCAGCAGTTTAACCGGGACAGGGGCTACAGGAGTGTACGAGCAGTACTTC. Its translation is CASSLTGTGATGVYEQYF.